The entry that follows covers one T cell receptor (beta chain) sequence. Residents of 24 US areas, aged roughly 18 to 89 years, made up the participants. The study assigned cohorts using participant-reported clinical history. These data come from a study of blood T cell repertoires in COVID-19. In the study overall: Acute and convalescent COVID-19 specimens originated in the United States, Italy and Spain. Nucleic acid was either cDNA or gDNA, and it came from T cells, B-cell-depleted T cells, or PBMCs.

The J segment lost 4 bases and the V segment lost 5 bases, leaving 15 bases of the junction unmatched. Germline-derived CDR1 and CDR2 are SGHNT and YENEEA. The CDR3 sequence is 17 residues long. Sequencing was performed with immunoSEQ multiplex PCR; in TCRdb, only in-frame clones are kept and a portion is missing. Altogether approximately 300,000 clones are present, roughly 90% being singletons, with the ten largest covering approximately 18%. The chain has TRBV11-3 and TRBJ1-1; 8 bases match TRBD1. This TCR came from a woman aged 25 to 39 who had recovered from COVID-19. The sample was PBMCs or T cells enriched from blood (not recorded which). This chain's CDR3 is CASSEIFGQGGSTEAFF. As DNA, the CDR3 is TGTGCCAGCAGCGAAATTTTCGGACAGGGAGGGTCCACTGAAGCTTTCTTT. Full variable domain (rest looked up from reference TRBV11-3 and TRBJ1-1): EAGVVQSPRYKIIEKKQPVAFWCNPISGHNTLYWYLQNLGQGPELLIRYENEEAVDDSQLPKDRFSAERLKGVDSTLKIQPAELGDSAVYLCASSEIFGQGGSTEAFFGQGTRLTVV.